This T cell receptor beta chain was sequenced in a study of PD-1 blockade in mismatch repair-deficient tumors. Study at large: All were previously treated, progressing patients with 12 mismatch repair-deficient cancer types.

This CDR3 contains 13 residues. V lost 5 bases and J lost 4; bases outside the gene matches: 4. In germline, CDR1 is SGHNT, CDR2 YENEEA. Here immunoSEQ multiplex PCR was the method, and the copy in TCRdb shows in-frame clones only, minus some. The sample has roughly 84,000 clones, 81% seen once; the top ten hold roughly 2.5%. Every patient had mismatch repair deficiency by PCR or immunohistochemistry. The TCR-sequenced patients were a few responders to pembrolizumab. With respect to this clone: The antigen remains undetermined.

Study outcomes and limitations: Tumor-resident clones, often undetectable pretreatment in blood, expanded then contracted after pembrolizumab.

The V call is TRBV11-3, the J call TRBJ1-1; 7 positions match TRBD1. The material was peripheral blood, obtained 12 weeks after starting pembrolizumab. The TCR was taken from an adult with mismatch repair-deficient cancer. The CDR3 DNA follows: TGTGCCAGCAGCCCCCACAGGGGCACTGAAGCTTTCTTT. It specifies CASSPHRGTEAFF. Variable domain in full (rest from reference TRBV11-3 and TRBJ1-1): EAGVVQSPRYKIIEKKQPVAFWCNPISGHNTLYWYLQNLGQGPELLIRYENEEAVDDSQLPKDRFSAERLKGVDSTLKIQPAELGDSAVYLCASSPHRGTEAFFGQGTRLTVV.